This passage covers 2 T cell receptor beta chains from one sample sequenced in a study of T cell clones after liver transplantation. Some clones are missing from TCRdb's copy, which holds only in-frame ones; the method was immunoSEQ multiplex PCR. The data hold about 58,000 clones, with approximately 70% observed a single time. The source was CD4+ T cells from blood, collected at the approximately 16-month timepoint. The receptors were gathered from a human patient who received a liver transplant. Part of the T cell pool may stem from the graft donor.

The chain links TRBV15 to TRBJ2-7; TRBD1 might be the D (6 bases). V gave up 2 bases and J gave up 2 bases, with 13 bases separating them. CDR3 length: 15 residues. In germline, CDR1 is LNHNV, CDR2 YYDKDF (reference sequence). The CDR3 nucleotides read TGTGCCACCAGCAGACCCACAGGGACCCCCTACGAGCAGTACGTC. Translating it yields CATSRPTGTPYEQYV.

V gene TRBV5-1 combines with J gene TRBJ1-6, with unresolved D. Deletions cut 0 bases from V and 6 bases from J, with 1 base between. CDR3 length: 12 residues. Germline loops: CDR1 SGHRS, CDR2 YFSETQ. The CDR3: CASSLANSPLHF. CDR3 DNA: TGCGCCAGCAGCTTGGCTAATTCACCCCTCCACTTT.